The 26 T cell receptor beta chains listed next were all sequenced from one sample in a study of cytomegalovirus exposure and HLA in healthy donors. PCR was performed using 60 Vbeta and 13 Jbeta primers. Clones were sequenced by immunoSEQ multiplex PCR, and TCRdb holds only the in-frame ones, with some missing. The sample comprises roughly 150,000 clones, roughly 80% of which are singletons, and about 2.2% rests with the top ten. Source material: PBMCs. The receptors shown here come from a male donor in good health and CMV-seronegative.

The genes are TRBV18 and TRBJ2-1, with TRBD1 as a possible D gene (6 bases). The V end lost 2 bases, the J end lost 5 bases, and 10 bases lay between the germline ends. Germline V CDR1 and CDR2: KGHSH, LQKENI. CDR3 length: 14 amino acids. The CDR3 spells CASSPRDINNEQFF. Here the CDR3 DNA reads TGTGCCAGCTCACCAAGGGACATAAACAATGAGCAGTTCTTC.

The chain combines TRBV4-1 with TRBJ2-5, with TRBD1 identical over 8 bases. With 1 base clipped from V and 11 bases from J, the junction kept 12 bases outside the gene matches. Per germline, CDR1 MGHRA and CDR2 YSYEKL. This CDR3 region has 15 residues. This CDR3 is CASSQGQGATGEQYF. The CDR3 DNA reads as TGCGCCAGCAGCCAAGGGCAGGGGGCCACGGGTGAGCAGTACTTC.

The rearrangement joins TRBV5-5 to TRBJ2-5; D is possibly TRBD2 (5 bases). Germline CDR1 and CDR2: SGHKS and YYEKEE (reference sequence). The length of the CDR3 is 15 residues. Between the trimmed V and J ends, which lost 4 bases and 4 bases, there was a span of 17 bases. CDR3: CASSRSGFRVETQYF. In nucleotides, the CDR3 is TGTGCCAGCAGCCGATCGGGGTTTAGGGTAGAGACCCAGTACTTC.

The table lists this clone with a count of one. The V and J genes are TRBV4-1 and TRBJ1-4, with D possibly matching TRBD1 (5 bases). Germline lookup yields CDR1 MGHRA and CDR2 YSYEKL. This CDR3 comprises 16 residues. Trimming stripped 6 bases from V and 0 bases from J, with 14 bases between. CDR3 amino acids: CASRETAIATNEKLFF. CDR3 nucleotide sequence: TGCGCCAGCAGGGAGACAGCTATAGCAACTAATGAAAAACTGTTTTTT.

This clone was seen only a few times. The V gene is TRBV5-1, the J gene TRBJ1-2; 8 nucleotides match TRBD1. This CDR3 is built from 15 residues. The ends lost 4 bases at V and 8 bases at J; junction bases unmatched: 13. The V gene's germline CDR1 is SGHRS and CDR2 YFSETQ. This chain's CDR3 is CASSTTGESGLGYTF. CDR3 sequence (DNA): TGCGCCAGCAGCACGACAGGGGAGTCGGGTTTGGGCTACACCTTC.

J is TRBJ2-5 and V is TRBV4-3; TRBD2 matches at 9 bases. Germline CDR1 is LGHNA and CDR2 is YSLEER. V trimming: 0 bases; J trimming: 5 bases; junction bases outside the gene matches: 13. The CDR3 length is 18 residues. CDR3 residues: CASSQDLAVAGEWETQYF. CDR3 DNA sequence: TGCGCCAGCAGCCAAGATCTGGCGGTAGCGGGGGAGTGGGAGACCCAGTACTTC.

The chain combines TRBV19 with TRBJ1-2, with D maybe TRBD1 (5 bases). This CDR3 is 15 amino acids long. The V end lost 0 bases, the J end lost 3 bases, and 11 bases lay between the germline ends. Germline CDR1 LNHDA, CDR2 SQIVND (reference sequence). The CDR3 nucleotides are TGTGCCAGTAGTATAGAGTCCAGGGCTGACTATGGCTACACCTTC. Protein sequence: CASSIESRADYGYTF.

The chain joins TRBV9 to TRBJ1-6; 7 bases fit TRBD1. The CDR3 is 13 residues long. CDR1 and CDR2 from the germline V gene are SGDLS and YYNGEE. V shed 4 bases and J 6 bases; nucleotides not matched to a gene: 1. The chain's CDR3 is CASSRQGNSPLHF. CDR3 sequence (DNA): TGTGCCAGCAGCCGACAGGGTAATTCACCCCTCCACTTT.

This clone was observed a single time. The chain joins TRBV7-2 to TRBJ1-2; weak D call: TRBD1 (5 bases). CDR1 is SGHTA, CDR2 FQGNSA, per germline. V was shortened by 5 bases and J by 0 bases, with 13 bases between the two germline ends. CDR3 length: 15 residues. CDR3 bases: TGTGCCAGCAGCCCGGGACTGCGGGCTAACTATGGCTACACCTTC. As protein: CASSPGLRANYGYTF.

In its sample, this clone was seen once. This chain links TRBV29-1 with TRBJ1-1, with a weak D call TRBD1 (6 bases). The CDR3 loop spans 14 amino acids. Germline V gene data show CDR1 as SQVTM and CDR2 as ANQGSEA. Trimming removed 5 bases at V and 0 bases at J, with 13 bases between. CDR3: CSVYGGALNTEAFF. Written as DNA, the CDR3 is TGCAGCGTTTACGGGGGGGCCCTGAACACTGAAGCTTTCTTT.

This chain uses TRBV9 with TRBJ1-6; 8 nucleotides match TRBD1. V gave up 0 bases and J gave up 10 bases; unmatched junction bases: 6. The CDR3 is 15 residues long. CDR1 is SGDLS and CDR2 is YYNGEE in the germline V gene. The CDR3 coding sequence is TGTGCCAGCAGCGTAGAGGGGACAGGCGGCTCACCCCTCCACTTT. This sequence encodes CASSVEGTGGSPLHF.

The rearrangement uses TRBV5-6 and TRBJ2-6, with D possibly matching TRBD2 (6 bases). The germline V gene has CDR1 SGHDT and CDR2 YYEEEE. The CDR3 contains 16 residues. The germline V and J ends were trimmed by 6 bases and 7 bases, with 20 bases remaining between them. The CDR3 nucleotides read TGTGCCAGCACCCCTCGGAGGGGAAATAAAGCCAACGTCCTGACTTTC. It specifies CASTPRRGNKANVLTF.

The chain is built from TRBV19 and TRBJ1-5; D is undetermined. Germline V gene sequence: CDR1 LNHDA, CDR2 SQIVND (reference sequence). V lost 7 bases, J lost 1 base, and 11 bases lay in between. This CDR3 has 14 residues. The CDR3 here is CASNGELSNQPQHF. CDR3 nucleotide sequence: TGTGCCAGTAACGGAGAATTGAGCAATCAGCCCCAGCATTTT.

The chain employs TRBV29-1 and TRBJ1-5; D remains unclear. The CDR3 runs 13 residues. Germline V gives CDR1 SQVTM, CDR2 ANQGSEA. Trimming removed 5 bases from V and 2 bases from J, with 10 bases in between. CDR3 bases: TGCAGCGTTCGGGGAGTAGGCAATCAGCCCCAGCATTTT. Residues: CSVRGVGNQPQHF.

This rearrangement joins TRBV4-2 to TRBJ2-1; TRBD2 aligns across 8 bases. J lost 7 bases, V lost 1 base, and 12 bases had no gene match. This CDR3 has 17 amino acids. From germline, CDR1 is LGHNA and CDR2 YNFKEQ. The CDR3, as DNA: TGTGCCAGCAGCCAAGGCCTAGCGGGCCTCCCGGGGAATGAGCAGTTCTTC. This gives the protein CASSQGLAGLPGNEQFF.

The rearrangement uses TRBV6-1 and TRBJ1-1; no reliable D call. This CDR3 spans 13 amino acids. Germline V CDR1 and CDR2: MNHNS, SASEGT. V was trimmed by 7 bases and J by 6 bases, leaving 15 bases between them. The CDR3 DNA reads as TGTGCCAGCATTCTCACACCGGGAGCTGAAGCTTTCTTT. This codes for CASILTPGAEAFF.

Here the CDR3 reads CASSKLAGGNYNEQFF. CDR3 DNA sequence: TGTGCCAGTAGTAAGCTAGCGGGGGGAAACTACAATGAGCAGTTCTTC. The chain is built from TRBV19 and TRBJ2-1, with 11 bases that match TRBD2. CDR1 and CDR2 (germline): LNHDA, SQIVND (reference sequence). This CDR3 region has 16 residues. The J segment lost 3 bases and the V segment lost 4 bases, leaving 5 bases of the junction unmatched.

The chain employs TRBV2 and TRBJ2-5; 10 nucleotides agree with TRBD1. Germline V gene data show CDR1 as SNHLY and CDR2 as FYNNEI. The CDR3 is 15 residues long. The trim removed 5 bases at V and 5 bases at J, leaving 8 bases unmatched. CDR3 protein: CASSLTGGSPETQYF. CDR3 bases: TGTGCCAGCAGTTTGACAGGGGGCTCCCCGGAGACCCAGTACTTC. The variable domain in full, with the rest retrieved from reference TRBV2 and TRBJ2-5, is EPEVTQTPSHQVTQMGQEVILRCVPISNHLYFYWYRQILGQKVEFLVSFYNNEISEKSEIFDDQFSVERPDGSNFTLKIRSTKLEDSAMYFCASSLTGGSPETQYFGPGTRLLVL.

This clone was found once. This rearrangement joins TRBV5-1 to TRBJ2-3, with TRBD1 identical over 10 bases. CDR3 length equals 17 residues. Germline V lookup: CDR1 SGHRS, CDR2 YFSETQ. Trimming removed 0 bases from V and 3 bases from J; junction bases left unmatched: 7. CDR3 amino acids: CASSLGTGGFVTDTQYF. CDR3 in DNA: TGCGCCAGCAGCTTGGGGACAGGGGGTTTTGTTACAGATACGCAGTATTTT. Together with reference TRBV5-1 and TRBJ2-3, the CDR3 gives the full variable domain: KAGVTQTPRYLIKTRGQQVTLSCSPISGHRSVSWYQQTPGQGLQFLFEYFSETQRNKGNFPGRFSGRQFSNSRSEMNVSTLELGDSALYLCASSLGTGGFVTDTQYFGPGTRLTVL.

The genes are TRBV6-6 and TRBJ1-1; 8 bases fit TRBD1. The CDR3 has 15 amino acids. Looked up from germline, CDR1 is MNHNY and CDR2 is SVGAGI (reference sequence). J was trimmed by 3 bases and V by 0 bases; bases with no gene match: 3. The DNA for the CDR3 is TGTGCCAGCAGTTACTCGACGGACAGGGACACTGAAGCTTTCTTT. Translation gives CASSYSTDRDTEAFF.

This clone occurred once. The CDR3 here is CASGGVASHYYGYTF. The CDR3 DNA is TGTGCTAGTGGAGGGGTCGCATCCCATTACTATGGCTACACCTTC. This chain joins TRBV12-5 and TRBJ1-2, with TRBD1 as a possible D gene (5 bases). With 6 bases removed from V and 3 bases from J, the gap between germline ends came to 17 bases. Germline-derived CDR1 and CDR2 are LGHNT and FRNRAP. The CDR3 loop spans 15 amino acids.

This chain connects TRBV30 to TRBJ1-2; 9 positions match TRBD1. Trimming removed 2 bases from V and 3 bases from J; junction bases left unmatched: 4. The CDR3 has 14 amino acids. Germline V gene lookup returns CDR1 GTSNPN and CDR2 SVGIG (reference sequence). CDR3 protein: CAWSLDRGDYGYTF. In nucleotides, the CDR3 is TGTGCCTGGAGTCTGGACAGGGGCGACTATGGCTACACCTTC.

A single count supports this clone. The chain couples TRBV18 to TRBJ1-2, with TRBD1 identical over 8 bases. V shed 0 bases and J 5 bases; nucleotides not matched to a gene: 11. This CDR3 is built from 17 residues. CDR1 and CDR2 (germline): KGHSH, LQKENI. This CDR3 is CASSPPFGTGGLYGYTF. The CDR3 DNA is TGTGCCAGCTCACCACCGTTCGGGACAGGCGGACTTTATGGCTACACCTTC. Full variable domain (missing parts from reference TRBV18 and TRBJ1-2): NAGVMQNPRHLVRRRGQEARLRCSPMKGHSHVYWYRQLPEEGLKFMVYLQKENIIDESGMPKERFSAEFPKEGPSILRIQQVVRGDSAAYFCASSPPFGTGGLYGYTFGSGTRLTVV.

The CDR3 sequence: CASSQEVYGGYTF. CDR3 coding DNA: TGCGCCAGCAGCCAAGAGGTCTACGGTGGCTACACCTTC. The chain is built from TRBV4-1 and TRBJ1-2; D not certain. V lost 0 bases to trimming and J lost 7 bases, with 9 bases between them. The CDR3 consists of 13 residues. The V gene's germline CDR1 is MGHRA and CDR2 YSYEKL.

The V call is TRBV6-5, the J call TRBJ2-7; 14 positions agree with TRBD2. The CDR3 runs 15 residues. Trimming at V came to 5 bases and at J to 8 bases, leaving 8 bases not matched to a gene. Germline assignment: CDR1 MNHEY and CDR2 SVGAGI. This CDR3 reads CASSPETSGGAKQYF. CDR3 DNA: TGTGCCAGCAGTCCAGAGACTAGCGGGGGGGCCAAGCAGTACTTC.

The J gene is TRBJ2-6, the V gene TRBV10-3; D perhaps matches TRBD1 (5 bases). The CDR3 extends over 16 amino acids. Per germline, CDR1 ENHRY and CDR2 SYGVKD. V was trimmed by 8 bases and J by 0 bases, leaving 14 bases between them. The CDR3 DNA is TGTGCCATCGGTGGGGCTATCTTCTCTGGGGCCAACGTCCTGACTTTC. It specifies CAIGGAIFSGANVLTF.